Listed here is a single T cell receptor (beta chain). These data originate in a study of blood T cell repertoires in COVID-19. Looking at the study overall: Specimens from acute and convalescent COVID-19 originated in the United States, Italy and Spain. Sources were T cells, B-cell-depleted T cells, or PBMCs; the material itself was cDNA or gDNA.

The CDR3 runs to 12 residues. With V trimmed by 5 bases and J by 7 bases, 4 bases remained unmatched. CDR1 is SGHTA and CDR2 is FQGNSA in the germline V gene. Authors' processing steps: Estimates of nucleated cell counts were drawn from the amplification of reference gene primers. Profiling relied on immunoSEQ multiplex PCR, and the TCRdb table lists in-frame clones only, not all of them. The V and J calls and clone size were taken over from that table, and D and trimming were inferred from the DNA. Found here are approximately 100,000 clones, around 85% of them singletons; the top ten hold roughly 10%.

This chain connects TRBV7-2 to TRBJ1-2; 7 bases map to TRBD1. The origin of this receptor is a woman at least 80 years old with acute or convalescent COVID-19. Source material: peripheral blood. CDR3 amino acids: CASSLTGSGYTF. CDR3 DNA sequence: TGTGCCAGCAGCCTGACAGGGTCTGGCTACACCTTC.